These 25 T cell receptor beta chains share one sample of origin, sequenced in a study of identical twins. Using its own MiXCR run on the 5' RACE reads, TCRdb lists one record per CDR3 protein. The table shows 200,000 to 300,000 distinct CDR3 sequences, with more than 9% occurring only once. The sequencing input was memory T cells sorted from blood. The receptors here all came from a man aged 50 to 60 in good health.

The chain combines TRBV19 with TRBJ2-2; 8 nucleotides agree with TRBD1. CDR1 LNHDA and CDR2 SQIVND come from the germline V gene (reference sequence). The V gene end was trimmed by 5 bases and the J gene end by 3 bases; junction bases not matched to a gene: 8. The CDR3 runs to 16 residues. The CDR3 sequence is CASSPSGQGHTGELFF. CDR3 nucleotide sequence: TGTGCCAGTAGTCCGAGCGGACAGGGCCACACCGGGGAGCTGTTTTTT.

The genes are TRBV20-1 and TRBJ2-7; TRBD2 agrees at 8 bases. The V and J ends lost 1 base and 2 bases, in that order; junction bases with no gene match: 4. The CDR3 extends over 14 amino acids. Germline loops: CDR1 DFQATT, CDR2 SNEGSKA (reference sequence). The CDR3 reads CSARVGSGAYEQYF. The CDR3 region has the DNA TGCAGTGCTAGAGTGGGTAGCGGGGCCTACGAGCAGTACTTC.

This clonotype was detected ten times or more. This chain uses TRBV10-3 with TRBJ1-1; 7 nucleotides agree with TRBD1. The CDR3 length is 16 residues. The junction had 10 bases not matched to a gene; V was cut back by 4 bases and J by 2 bases. Germline V gives CDR1 ENHRY, CDR2 SYGVKD. In DNA, the CDR3 is TGTGCCATCAGTGGGGGTCCCGGGACAGCTAACACTGAAGCTTTCTTT. This encodes CAISGGPGTANTEAFF.

In its sample, this clonotype was seen a few times. This chain connects TRBV10-3 to TRBJ2-7; 8 bases fit TRBD2. The germline V gene has CDR1 ENHRY and CDR2 SYGVKD. This CDR3 comprises 15 residues. V trimming: 11 bases; J trimming: 0 bases; junction bases outside the gene matches: 12. The CDR3 reads CALAPGGGSSYEQYF. The CDR3 bases are TGTGCCCTCGCCCCCGGCGGGGGGAGCTCCTACGAGCAGTACTTC.

This clonotype has at least ten counts. The chain uses TRBV4-1 and TRBJ2-7; tentative D call: TRBD2 (7 bases). With 3 bases removed from V and 6 bases from J, the gap between germline ends came to 21 bases. Per the germline V gene, CDR1 is MGHRA and CDR2 is YSYEKL. This CDR3 comprises 16 residues. The CDR3 DNA is TGCGCCAGCAGCCATAGACTAGGGGGAGGGTTCAGCGAGCAGTACTTC. Translated, it gives CASSHRLGGGFSEQYF.

The V gene is TRBV12-3 or TRBV12-4, the J gene TRBJ1-1; D might be TRBD1 (6 bases). V was pared by 4 bases and J by 1 base, with 10 bases between. The CDR3 covers 14 residues. CDR3 coding DNA: TGTGCCAGCAGTTACAGGGCCGGGAACACTGAAGCTTTCTTT. Translation: CASSYRAGNTEAFF.

This clonotype turned up a few times. The rearrangement links TRBV20-1 to TRBJ1-5, with TRBD1 as a possible D gene (5 bases). This CDR3 spans 15 amino acids. Deletions cut 0 bases from V and 0 bases from J, with 9 bases between. Germline CDR1 is DFQATT and CDR2 is SNEGSKA (reference sequence). The CDR3 coding sequence is TGCAGTGCTAGAGACGGGGGATATAGCAATCAGCCCCAGCATTTT. The encoded protein is CSARDGGYSNQPQHF.

There are many counts of this clonotype. The J gene is TRBJ2-5, the V gene TRBV6-1, with D perhaps matching TRBD1 or TRBD2 (5 bases each). The CDR3 is made up of 15 amino acids. Germline V gene sequence: CDR1 MNHNS, CDR2 SASEGT. V lost 7 bases to trimming and J lost 7 bases, with 22 bases between them. The CDR3: CASTQGRPLVSTQYF. Written as DNA, the CDR3 is TGTGCCAGCACCCAGGGACGTCCGCTAGTTTCGACCCAGTACTTC.

The chain recombines TRBV9 with TRBJ2-2; no clear D. In germline, CDR1 is SGDLS, CDR2 YYNGEE. The CDR3 loop spans 15 amino acids. Deletions cut 0 bases from V and 0 bases from J, with 6 bases between. The CDR3 DNA reads as TGTGCCAGCAGCGTAGGCGGTTCGAACACCGGGGAGCTGTTTTTT. This encodes CASSVGGSNTGELFF.

This clonotype turned up a few times. The gene calls are TRBV20-1 and TRBJ2-1; maybe TRBD1 (5 bases). Germline CDR1 DFQATT, CDR2 SNEGSKA (reference sequence). Trimming pared 3 bases from V and 4 bases from J, leaving 22 bases between. The CDR3 extends over 17 amino acids. CDR3 residues: CSASGLPAGSLYNEQFF. Here the CDR3 DNA reads TGCAGTGCTAGCGGCTTACCGGCAGGGTCCCTTTACAATGAGCAGTTCTTC.

This clonotype was observed at least ten times. The V gene is TRBV4-3, the J gene TRBJ1-2; 9 bases match TRBD1. Germline CDR1 is LGHNA and CDR2 is YSLEER. V lost 5 bases, J lost 8 bases, and 9 bases stayed unmatched. This CDR3 spans 14 amino acids. CDR3 coding DNA: TGCGCCAGCAGCACCCGGACAGGGGTTGGAGGCTACACCTTC. This codes for CASSTRTGVGGYTF.

J is TRBJ2-7 and V is TRBV6-1; D possibly uses TRBD1 or TRBD2 (5 bases each). CDR3 length: 16 amino acids. The V and J ends lost 0 bases and 4 bases respectively, with 16 bases between them. CDR1 is MNHNS, CDR2 SASEGT, per germline. As DNA, the CDR3 is TGTGCCAGCAGTGAAGCTGCGCCACTGGGGGTGTACGAGCAGTACTTC. As protein: CASSEAAPLGVYEQYF.

This clonotype has ten or more counts. The CDR3 nucleotides are TGTGCCAGCAGCCAAGAACCACTGGAAGCTTTCTTT. It specifies CASSQEPLEAFF. The rearrangement uses TRBV3-1 and TRBJ1-1; no definite D call. The CDR3 runs to 12 residues. CDR1 is LGHDT, CDR2 YNNKEL, per germline (reference sequence). Trimming left V 0 bases short and J 8 bases short, with 7 bases between.

V usage is TRBV2 and J usage is TRBJ2-5, with a weak D call TRBD2 (7 bases). The CDR3 loop spans 14 amino acids. Germline V CDR1 and CDR2: SNHLY, FYNNEI. V was clipped by 4 bases and J by 4 bases, with 13 bases between them. CDR3 nucleotide sequence: TGTGCCAGCAGTGTGGGGGGGGCTGGAGAGACCCAGTACTTC. The encoded protein is CASSVGGAGETQYF.

V and J are TRBV6-1 and TRBJ1-1; 8 bases are shared with TRBD1. J gave up 1 base and V 5 bases, and 9 bases lay outside the gene matches. The CDR3 contains 16 residues. Germline V gene sequence: CDR1 MNHNS, CDR2 SASEGT. This CDR3 reads CASSRTDRGENTEAFF. Here the CDR3 DNA reads TGTGCCAGCAGTCGCACAGACAGGGGTGAGAACACTGAAGCTTTCTTT.

This clonotype was seen only a few times. V usage is TRBV7-3 and J usage is TRBJ1-2; no definite D call. Germline CDR1 reads SGHTA; CDR2 reads FQGTGA. V lost 1 base and J 2 bases, leaving 5 bases between the germline ends. The CDR3 runs to 13 residues. The CDR3 DNA follows: TGTGCCAGCAGCTTAAACAACAACTATGGCTACACCTTC. Its translation is CASSLNNNYGYTF.

This clonotype was counted many times. J is TRBJ2-2 and V is TRBV6-2 or TRBV6-3; tentative D call: TRBD1 (6 bases). Trimming removed 5 bases from V and 7 bases from J, with 14 bases in between. Germline loops: CDR1 MNHEY, CDR2 SVGEGT. The CDR3 contains 14 residues. CDR3 nucleotide sequence: TGTGCCAGCAGTATACAGGGTACCATCGGGGAGCTGTTTTTT. It translates to CASSIQGTIGELFF.

The genes are TRBV30 and TRBJ2-6; perhaps TRBD1 as D (5 bases). The V and J ends lost 1 base and 0 bases respectively, with 16 bases between them. CDR3 length: 18 residues. Germline CDR1 reads GTSNPN; CDR2 reads SVGIG (reference sequence). The CDR3 sequence is CAWSGVRTIASGANVLTF. The CDR3 DNA reads as TGTGCCTGGAGTGGTGTAAGGACAATAGCCTCTGGGGCCAACGTCCTGACTTTC.

This clonotype was recorded at least ten times. The chain joins TRBV20-1 to TRBJ2-2; D call uncertain. V was cut by 6 bases and J by 5 bases, with 16 bases left in between. Looked up from germline, CDR1 is DFQATT and CDR2 is SNEGSKA (reference sequence). CDR3 length equals 14 residues. The CDR3: CSANLKQSTGELFF. The CDR3 DNA reads as TGCAGTGCCAACCTAAAACAGAGTACCGGGGAGCTGTTTTTT.

This clonotype has at least ten counts. V is TRBV5-5 and J is TRBJ1-5; D is ambiguous. CDR3 length: 12 residues. The V end lost 0 bases, the J end lost 7 bases, and 5 bases lay between the germline ends. Germline lookup yields CDR1 SGHKS and CDR2 YYEKEE (reference sequence). The CDR3 nucleotides are TGTGCCAGCAGCTTGGGGGAGCAGCCCCAGCATTTT. Translation gives CASSLGEQPQHF.

The chain combines TRBV28 with TRBJ1-6; TRBD1 matches at 8 bases. This CDR3 comprises 14 residues. The germline V gene encodes CDR1 MDHEN and CDR2 SYDVKM. V trimming: 8 bases; J trimming: 8 bases; junction bases outside the gene matches: 8. In DNA form, the CDR3 reads TGTGCCAGCCGGAGGACAGGGAGGGATTCACCCCTCCACTTT. As protein: CASRRTGRDSPLHF.

This clonotype was detected only a few times. V usage is TRBV5-1 and J usage is TRBJ2-1, with TRBD1 matching over 12 bases. Germline V gene sequence: CDR1 SGHRS, CDR2 YFSETQ. Trimming took 4 bases from V and 4 from J; bases not matched to a gene: 6. The CDR3 contains 16 residues. DNA of the CDR3: TGCGCCAGCAGCCGGGGACAGGGGGCTGGGTACAATGAGCAGTTCTTC. The encoded protein is CASSRGQGAGYNEQFF.

The chain combines TRBV7-3 with TRBJ2-7; D is uncertain. Deletions cut 1 base from V and 6 bases from J, with 10 bases between. In germline, CDR1 is SGHTA, CDR2 FQGTGA. The CDR3 consists of 13 residues. Here the CDR3 DNA reads TGTGCCAGCAGCTTAAACATCGGCGGCGAGCAGTACTTC. Translated: CASSLNIGGEQYF.

The chain recombines TRBV25-1 with TRBJ1-3; D call uncertain. V was trimmed by 3 bases and J by 4 bases, leaving 13 bases between them. From germline, CDR1 is MGHDK and CDR2 SYGVNS. This CDR3 region has 15 residues. The CDR3 coding sequence is TGTGCCAGCAGTGACCCAAAGGACCTCGGAAACACCATATATTTT. Translation gives CASSDPKDLGNTIYF.

As DNA, the CDR3 is TGTGCCAGCAGCTTAGTGCTTACAGGGGGCCACGAGCAGTACTTC. Encoded protein: CASSLVLTGGHEQYF. This chain links TRBV7-8 with TRBJ2-7, with TRBD1 identical over 9 bases. After removal of 1 base from V and 5 bases from J, the junction contained 6 bases not matched to a gene. Germline assignment: CDR1 SGHVS and CDR2 FQNEAQ. The CDR3 loop spans 15 amino acids.